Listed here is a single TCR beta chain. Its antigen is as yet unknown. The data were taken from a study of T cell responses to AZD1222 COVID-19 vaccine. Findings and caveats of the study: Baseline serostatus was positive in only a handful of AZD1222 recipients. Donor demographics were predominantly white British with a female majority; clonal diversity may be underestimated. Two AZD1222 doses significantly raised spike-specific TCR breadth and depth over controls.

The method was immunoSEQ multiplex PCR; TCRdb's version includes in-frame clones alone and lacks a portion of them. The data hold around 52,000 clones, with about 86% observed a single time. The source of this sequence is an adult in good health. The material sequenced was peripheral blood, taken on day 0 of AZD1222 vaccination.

The CDR3: CASRPGQGLYGYTF. CDR3 coding DNA: TGTGCCAGCAGGCCGGGACAGGGACTCTATGGCTACACCTTC. The rearrangement joins TRBV2 to TRBJ1-2; 9 nucleotides line up with TRBD1. J was trimmed by 4 bases and V by 6 bases; bases with no gene match: 6. The germline V gene has CDR1 SNHLY and CDR2 FYNNEI. This CDR3 region has 14 residues.